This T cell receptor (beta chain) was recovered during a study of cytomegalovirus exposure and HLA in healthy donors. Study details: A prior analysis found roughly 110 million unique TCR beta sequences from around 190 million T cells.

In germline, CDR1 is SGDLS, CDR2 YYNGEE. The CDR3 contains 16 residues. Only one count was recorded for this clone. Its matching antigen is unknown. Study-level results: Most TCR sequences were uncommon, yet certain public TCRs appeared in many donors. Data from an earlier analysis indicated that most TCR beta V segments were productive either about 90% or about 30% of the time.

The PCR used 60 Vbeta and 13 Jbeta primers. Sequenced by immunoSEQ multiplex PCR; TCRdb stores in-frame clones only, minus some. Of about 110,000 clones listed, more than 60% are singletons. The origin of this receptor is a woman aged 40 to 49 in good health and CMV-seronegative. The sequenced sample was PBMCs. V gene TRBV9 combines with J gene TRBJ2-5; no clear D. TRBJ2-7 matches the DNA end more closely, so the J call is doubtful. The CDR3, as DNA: TGTGCCAGCAGCGTAGGTGACTCACCAAGGTCCTACGAGCAGTACTTC. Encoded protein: CASSVGDSPRSYEQYF.